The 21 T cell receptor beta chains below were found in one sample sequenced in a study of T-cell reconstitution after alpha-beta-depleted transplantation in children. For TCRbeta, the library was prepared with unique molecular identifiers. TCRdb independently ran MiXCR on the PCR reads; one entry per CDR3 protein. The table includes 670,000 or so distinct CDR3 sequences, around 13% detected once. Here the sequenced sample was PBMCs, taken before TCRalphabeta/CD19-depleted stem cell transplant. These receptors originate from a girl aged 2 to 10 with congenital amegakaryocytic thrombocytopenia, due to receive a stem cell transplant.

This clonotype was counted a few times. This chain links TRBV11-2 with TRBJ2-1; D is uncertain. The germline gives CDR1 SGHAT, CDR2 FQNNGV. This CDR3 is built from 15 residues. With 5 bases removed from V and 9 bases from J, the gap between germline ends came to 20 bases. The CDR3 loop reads CASSPLSEQDVEQFF. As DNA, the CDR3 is TGTGCCAGCAGCCCCCTTAGTGAGCAGGACGTTGAGCAGTTCTTC.

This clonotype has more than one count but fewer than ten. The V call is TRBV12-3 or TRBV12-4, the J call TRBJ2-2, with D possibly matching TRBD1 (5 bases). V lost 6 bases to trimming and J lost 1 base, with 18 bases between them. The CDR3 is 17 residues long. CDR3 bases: TGTGCCAGCAGCTCTGGGGCGGTTTTACTGAACACCGGGGAGCTGTTTTTT. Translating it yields CASSSGAVLLNTGELFF.

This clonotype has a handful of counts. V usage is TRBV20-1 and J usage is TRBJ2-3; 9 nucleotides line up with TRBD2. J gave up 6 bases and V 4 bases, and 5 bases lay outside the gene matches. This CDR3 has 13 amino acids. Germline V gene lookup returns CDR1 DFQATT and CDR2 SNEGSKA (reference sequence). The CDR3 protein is CSANGGRGDTQYF. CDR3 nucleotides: TGCAGTGCTAATGGCGGGAGGGGGGATACGCAGTATTTT.

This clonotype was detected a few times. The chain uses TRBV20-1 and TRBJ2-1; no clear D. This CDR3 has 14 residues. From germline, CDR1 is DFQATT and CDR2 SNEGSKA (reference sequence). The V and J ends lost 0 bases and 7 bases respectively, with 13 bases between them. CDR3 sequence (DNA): TGCAGTGCTAGAGATGAACGGGTCCTTAATGAGCAGTTCTTC. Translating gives CSARDERVLNEQFF.

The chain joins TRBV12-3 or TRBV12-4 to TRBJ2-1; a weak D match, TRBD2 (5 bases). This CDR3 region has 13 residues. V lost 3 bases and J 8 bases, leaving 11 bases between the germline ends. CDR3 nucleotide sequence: TGTGCCAGCAGTTTCAGCATGGGAGATGAGCAGTTCTTC. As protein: CASSFSMGDEQFF.

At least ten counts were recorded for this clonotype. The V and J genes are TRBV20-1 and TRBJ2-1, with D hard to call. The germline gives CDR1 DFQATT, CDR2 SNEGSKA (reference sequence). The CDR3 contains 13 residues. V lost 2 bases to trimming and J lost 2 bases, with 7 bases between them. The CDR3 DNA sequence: TGCAGTGCTAGACAGCCAACCTACAATGAGCAGTTCTTC. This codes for CSARQPTYNEQFF.

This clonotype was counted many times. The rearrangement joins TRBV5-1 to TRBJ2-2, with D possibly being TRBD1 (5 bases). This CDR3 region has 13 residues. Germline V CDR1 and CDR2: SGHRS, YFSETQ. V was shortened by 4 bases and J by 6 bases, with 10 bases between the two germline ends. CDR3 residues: CASSETQAGELFF. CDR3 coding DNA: TGCGCCAGCAGCGAAACACAGGCCGGGGAGCTGTTTTTT.

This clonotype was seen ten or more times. In DNA form, the CDR3 reads TGTGCCAGCAGCGTCCGGACAGGGGCAAACACCGGGGAGCTGTTTTTT. It specifies CASSVRTGANTGELFF. The V gene is TRBV9, the J gene TRBJ2-2; 9 bases agree with TRBD1. This CDR3 contains 16 residues. Per the germline V gene, CDR1 is SGDLS and CDR2 is YYNGEE. Losses at the gene ends were 2 bases for V and 2 bases for J; bases not matched to a gene: 4.

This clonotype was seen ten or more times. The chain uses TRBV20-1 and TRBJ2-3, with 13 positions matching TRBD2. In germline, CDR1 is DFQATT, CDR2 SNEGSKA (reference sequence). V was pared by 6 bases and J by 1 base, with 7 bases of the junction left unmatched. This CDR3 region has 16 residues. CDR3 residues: CSASGLAGAGTDTQYF. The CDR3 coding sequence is TGCAGTGCCTCAGGACTAGCGGGAGCGGGCACAGATACGCAGTATTTT.

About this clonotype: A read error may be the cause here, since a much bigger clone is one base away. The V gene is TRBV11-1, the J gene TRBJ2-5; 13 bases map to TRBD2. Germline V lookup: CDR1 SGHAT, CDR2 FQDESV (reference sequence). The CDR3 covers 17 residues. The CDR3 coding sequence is TGTGCCAGCAGCTTATTCGGACTAGCGGGAGAGAGAGAGACCCAGTCCTTC. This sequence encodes CASSLFGLAGERETQSF.

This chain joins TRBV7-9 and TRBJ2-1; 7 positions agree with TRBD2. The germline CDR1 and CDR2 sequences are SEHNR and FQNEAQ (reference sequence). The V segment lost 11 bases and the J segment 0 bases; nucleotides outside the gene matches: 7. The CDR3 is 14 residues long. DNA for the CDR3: TGTGCCTCCAGCGGGATCAACTCCTACAATGAGCAGTTCTTC. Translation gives CASSGINSYNEQFF.

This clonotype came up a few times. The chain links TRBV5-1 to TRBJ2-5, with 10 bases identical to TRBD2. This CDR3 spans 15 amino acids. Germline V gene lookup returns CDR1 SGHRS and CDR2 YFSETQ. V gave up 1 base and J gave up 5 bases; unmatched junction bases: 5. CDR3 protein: CASSLYLAGAETQYF. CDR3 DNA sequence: TGCGCCAGCAGCTTGTATCTAGCGGGAGCTGAGACCCAGTACTTC.

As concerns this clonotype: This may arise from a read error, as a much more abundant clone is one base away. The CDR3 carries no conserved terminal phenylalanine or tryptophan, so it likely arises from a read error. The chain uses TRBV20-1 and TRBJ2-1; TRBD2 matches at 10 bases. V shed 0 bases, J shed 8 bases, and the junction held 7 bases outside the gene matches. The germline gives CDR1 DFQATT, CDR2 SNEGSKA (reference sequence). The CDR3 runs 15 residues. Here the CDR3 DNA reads TGCAGTGCTAGAGATTTAGCGGGAGGCATCTATGAGCAGTTCTTG. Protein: CSARDLAGGIYEQFL.

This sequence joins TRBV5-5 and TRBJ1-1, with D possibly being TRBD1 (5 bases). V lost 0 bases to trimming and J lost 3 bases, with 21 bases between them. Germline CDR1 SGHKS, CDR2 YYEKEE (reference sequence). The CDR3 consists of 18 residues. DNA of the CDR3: TGTGCCAGCAGCTTGGAGCGTGACAGCGCCCGGGTCCACACTGAAGCTTTCTTT. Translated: CASSLERDSARVHTEAFF.

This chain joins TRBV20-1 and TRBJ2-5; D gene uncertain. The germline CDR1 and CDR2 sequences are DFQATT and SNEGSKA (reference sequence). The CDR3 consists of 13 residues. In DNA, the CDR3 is TGCTGCGCTAGAGTTGGGCCGGAGGAGACCCAGTACTTC. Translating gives CCARVGPEETQYF.

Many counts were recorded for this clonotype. The CDR3 loop is CSASRTSLNEQFF. CDR3 DNA: TGCAGTGCTAGCCGGACTAGTCTGAATGAGCAGTTCTTC. V gene TRBV20-1 combines with J gene TRBJ2-1; TRBD2 matches 7 bases. CDR1 is DFQATT and CDR2 is SNEGSKA in the germline V gene (reference sequence). This CDR3 comprises 13 residues. V lost 3 bases and J lost 7; bases outside the gene matches: 6.

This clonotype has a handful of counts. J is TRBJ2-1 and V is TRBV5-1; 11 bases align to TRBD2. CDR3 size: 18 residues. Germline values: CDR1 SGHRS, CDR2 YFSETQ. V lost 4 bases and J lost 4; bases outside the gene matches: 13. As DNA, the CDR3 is TGCGCCAGCAGCCTGGGACTAGCGGCGGGACCTTTTTACAATGAGCAGTTCTTC. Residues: CASSLGLAAGPFYNEQFF.

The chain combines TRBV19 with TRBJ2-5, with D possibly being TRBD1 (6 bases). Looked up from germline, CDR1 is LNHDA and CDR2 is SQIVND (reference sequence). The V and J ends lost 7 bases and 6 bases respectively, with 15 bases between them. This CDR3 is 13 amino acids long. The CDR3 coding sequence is TGTGCCAGTACAACAGGGACCTTAAAGACCCAGTACTTC. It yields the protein CASTTGTLKTQYF.

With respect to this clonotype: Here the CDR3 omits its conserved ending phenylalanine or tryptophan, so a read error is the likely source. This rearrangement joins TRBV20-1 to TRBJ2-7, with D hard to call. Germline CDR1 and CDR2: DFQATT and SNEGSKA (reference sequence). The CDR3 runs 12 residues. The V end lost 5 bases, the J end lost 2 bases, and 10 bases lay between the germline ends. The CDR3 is CSASTLAYEQYL. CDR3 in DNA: TGCAGTGCTTCGACTCTCGCCTACGAGCAGTACCTC.

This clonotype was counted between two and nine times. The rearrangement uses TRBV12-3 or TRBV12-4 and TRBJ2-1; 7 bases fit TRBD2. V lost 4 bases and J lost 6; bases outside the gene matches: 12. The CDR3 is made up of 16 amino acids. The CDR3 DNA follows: TGTGCCAGCAGTTGGGGCTCCGGACTAGGCACCAATGAGCAGTTCTTC. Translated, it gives CASSWGSGLGTNEQFF.

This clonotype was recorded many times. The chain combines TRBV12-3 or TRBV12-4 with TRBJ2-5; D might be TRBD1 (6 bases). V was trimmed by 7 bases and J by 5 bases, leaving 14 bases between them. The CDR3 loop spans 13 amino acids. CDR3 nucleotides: TGTGCCAGCATGGTGTGGGGGCGGGAGACCCAGTACTTC. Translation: CASMVWGRETQYF.